Detailed here is one TCR beta chain. The junction had 2 bases not matched to a gene; V was cut back by 4 bases and J by 6 bases. The CDR3 is 13 residues long. In germline, CDR1 is MNHEY, CDR2 SMNVEV (reference sequence). This table comes from immunoSEQ multiplex PCR, and its TCRdb copy is limited to in-frame clones, with some not included. Among around 83,000 clones listed, roughly 92% were seen once. The data originate from a study of technical replicates of blood from several donors. This TCR was sampled from a human donor in good health. V usage is TRBV27 and J usage is TRBJ1-5; 8 nucleotides match TRBD1. The sample comprised T cells isolated from PBMCs. CDR3 amino acids: CASSWTGSQPQHF. CDR3 nucleotides: TGTGCCAGCAGTTGGACAGGGAGTCAGCCCCAGCATTTT.